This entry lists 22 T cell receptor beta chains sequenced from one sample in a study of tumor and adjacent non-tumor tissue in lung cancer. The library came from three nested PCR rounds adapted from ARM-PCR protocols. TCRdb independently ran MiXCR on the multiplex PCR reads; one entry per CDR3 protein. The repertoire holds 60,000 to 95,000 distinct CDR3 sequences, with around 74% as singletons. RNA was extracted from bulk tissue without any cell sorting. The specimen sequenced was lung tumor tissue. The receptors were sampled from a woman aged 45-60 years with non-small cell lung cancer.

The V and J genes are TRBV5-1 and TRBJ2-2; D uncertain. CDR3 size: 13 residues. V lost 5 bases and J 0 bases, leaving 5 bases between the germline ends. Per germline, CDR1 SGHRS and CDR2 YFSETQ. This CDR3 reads CASSSTNTGELFF. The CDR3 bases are TGCGCCAGCAGTAGTACGAACACCGGGGAGCTGTTTTTT.

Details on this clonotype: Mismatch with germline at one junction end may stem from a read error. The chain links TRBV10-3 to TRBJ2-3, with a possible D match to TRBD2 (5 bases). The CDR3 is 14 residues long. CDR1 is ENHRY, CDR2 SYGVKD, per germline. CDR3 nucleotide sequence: TGTGCCATTAGTGACGTGGGAGATACAGATACGCAGTATTTT. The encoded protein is CAISDVGDTDTQYF.

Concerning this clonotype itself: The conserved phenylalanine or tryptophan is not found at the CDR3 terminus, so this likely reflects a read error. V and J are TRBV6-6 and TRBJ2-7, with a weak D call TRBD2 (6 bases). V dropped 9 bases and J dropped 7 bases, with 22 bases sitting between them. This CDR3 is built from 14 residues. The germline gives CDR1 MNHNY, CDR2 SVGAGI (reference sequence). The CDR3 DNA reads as TGTGCCAGTAGTCCTCGGCGGGATCGGAAAGAGCAGTACCTC. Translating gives CASSPRRDRKEQYL.

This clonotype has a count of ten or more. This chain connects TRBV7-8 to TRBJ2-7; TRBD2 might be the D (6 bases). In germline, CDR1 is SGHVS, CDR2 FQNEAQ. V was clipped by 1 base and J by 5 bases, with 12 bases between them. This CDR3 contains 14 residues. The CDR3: CASSLVAGNNEQYF. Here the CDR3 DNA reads TGTGCCAGCAGCTTAGTCGCGGGGAACAACGAGCAGTACTTC.

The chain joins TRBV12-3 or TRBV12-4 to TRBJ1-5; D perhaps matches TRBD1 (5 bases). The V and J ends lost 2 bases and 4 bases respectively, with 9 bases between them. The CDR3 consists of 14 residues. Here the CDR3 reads CASSLRGLNQPQHF. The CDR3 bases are TGTGCCAGCAGTTTAAGGGGCCTAAATCAGCCCCAGCATTTT.

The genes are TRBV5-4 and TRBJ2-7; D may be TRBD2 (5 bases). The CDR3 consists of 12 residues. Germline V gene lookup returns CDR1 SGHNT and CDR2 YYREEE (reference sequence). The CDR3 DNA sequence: TGTAACAGCAGCGGACTCCTTCCCGAGCAGTACTTC. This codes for CNSSGLLPEQYF.

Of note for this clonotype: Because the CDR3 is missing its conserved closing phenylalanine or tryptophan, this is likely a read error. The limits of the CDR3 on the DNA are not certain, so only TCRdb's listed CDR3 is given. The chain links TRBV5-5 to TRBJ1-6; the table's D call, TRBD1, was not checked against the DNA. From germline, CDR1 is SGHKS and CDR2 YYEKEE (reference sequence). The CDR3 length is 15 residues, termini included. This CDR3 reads CASSFTGDSNSPLHS.

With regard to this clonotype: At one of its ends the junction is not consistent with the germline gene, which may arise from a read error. Here the CDR3 reads CASNLRRDRIYEQYF. DNA of the CDR3: TGCGCCAGCAACTTGAGACGAGACAGAATCTACGAGCAGTACTTC. This chain joins TRBV5-1 and TRBJ2-7; a weak D match, TRBD1 (5 bases). CDR1 and CDR2 (germline): SGHRS, YFSETQ. CDR3 length equals 15 residues.

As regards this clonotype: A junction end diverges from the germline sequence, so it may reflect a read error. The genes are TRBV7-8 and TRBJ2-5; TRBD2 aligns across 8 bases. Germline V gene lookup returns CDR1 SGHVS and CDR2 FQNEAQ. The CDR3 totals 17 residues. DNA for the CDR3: TGTGCTAGCAGCTTAGACTGGACGGGAGGGTCGGAAGAGACCCAGTACTTC. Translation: CASSLDWTGGSEETQYF.

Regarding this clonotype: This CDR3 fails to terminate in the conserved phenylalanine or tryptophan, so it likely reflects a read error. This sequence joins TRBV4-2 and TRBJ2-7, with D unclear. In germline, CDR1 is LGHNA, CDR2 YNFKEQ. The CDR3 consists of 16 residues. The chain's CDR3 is CASRHAVEAVPYEQYS. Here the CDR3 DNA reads TGTGCCAGCCGCCATGCAGTAGAGGCGGTTCCCTACGAGCAGTACTCC.

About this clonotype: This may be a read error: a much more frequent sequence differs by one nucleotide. CDR3 nucleotides: TGCAGTGCTAGTTCGAGGGTAGATAGGTGTGAGCAGTTCTTC. Its protein product is CSASSRVDRCEQFF. V usage is TRBV20-1 and J usage is TRBJ2-1; tentative D call: TRBD2 (5 bases). The CDR3 sequence is 14 residues long. Trimming cost V 3 bases and J 9 bases, with 18 bases left between them. The germline V gene encodes CDR1 DFQATT and CDR2 SNEGSKA (reference sequence).

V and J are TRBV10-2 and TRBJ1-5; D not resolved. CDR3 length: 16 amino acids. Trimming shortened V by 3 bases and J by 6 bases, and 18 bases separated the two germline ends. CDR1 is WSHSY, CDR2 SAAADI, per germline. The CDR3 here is CASSESGLLLCQPQHF. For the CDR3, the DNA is TGCGCCAGCAGTGAATCTGGACTTCTCCTCTGTCAGCCCCAGCATTTT.

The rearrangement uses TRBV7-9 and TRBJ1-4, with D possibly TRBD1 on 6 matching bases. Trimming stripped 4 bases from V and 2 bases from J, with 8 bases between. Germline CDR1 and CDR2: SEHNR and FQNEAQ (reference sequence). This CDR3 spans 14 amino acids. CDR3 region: CASSSGQTNEKLFF. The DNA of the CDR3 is TGTGCCAGCAGCTCCGGACAGACTAATGAAAAACTGTTTTTT.

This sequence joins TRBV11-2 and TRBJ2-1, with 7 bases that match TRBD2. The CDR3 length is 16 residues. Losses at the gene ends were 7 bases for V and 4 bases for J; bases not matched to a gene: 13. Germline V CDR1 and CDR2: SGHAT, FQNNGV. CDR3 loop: CASNGELERGYNEQFF. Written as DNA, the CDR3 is TGTGCCAGCAACGGGGAGCTTGAGCGGGGATACAATGAGCAGTTCTTC.

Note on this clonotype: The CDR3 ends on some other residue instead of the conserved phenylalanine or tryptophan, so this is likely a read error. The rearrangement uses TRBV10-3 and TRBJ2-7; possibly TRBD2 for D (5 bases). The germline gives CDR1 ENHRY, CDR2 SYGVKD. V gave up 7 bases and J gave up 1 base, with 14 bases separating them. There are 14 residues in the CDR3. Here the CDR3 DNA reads TGTGCCATCATGGCAGTGGGAGATTCCTACGAGCAGTACCTC. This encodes CAIMAVGDSYEQYL.

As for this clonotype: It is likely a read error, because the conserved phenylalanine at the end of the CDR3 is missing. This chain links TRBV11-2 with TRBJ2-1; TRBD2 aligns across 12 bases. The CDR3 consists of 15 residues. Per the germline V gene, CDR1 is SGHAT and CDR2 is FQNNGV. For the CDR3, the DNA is TGTCCCAGTAGCTTAGAAGCTAGCGGGAGGGCTGAGCAGTTCTTA. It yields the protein CPSSLEASGRAEQFL.

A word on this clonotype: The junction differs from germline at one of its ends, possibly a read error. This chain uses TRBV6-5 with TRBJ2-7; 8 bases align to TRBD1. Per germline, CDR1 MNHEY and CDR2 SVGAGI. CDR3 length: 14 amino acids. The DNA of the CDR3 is TGTGTCAGCAACCTACAGCAGGGGGCGAACGAGCAGTACTTC. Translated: CVSNLQQGANEQYF.

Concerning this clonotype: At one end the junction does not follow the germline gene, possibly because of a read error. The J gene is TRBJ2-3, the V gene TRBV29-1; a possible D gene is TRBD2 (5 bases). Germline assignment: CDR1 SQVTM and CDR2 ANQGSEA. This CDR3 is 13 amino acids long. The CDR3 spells CSVRLGATDMQYF. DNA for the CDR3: TGTAGCGTAAGATTGGGTGCCACAGATATGCAGTATTTT.

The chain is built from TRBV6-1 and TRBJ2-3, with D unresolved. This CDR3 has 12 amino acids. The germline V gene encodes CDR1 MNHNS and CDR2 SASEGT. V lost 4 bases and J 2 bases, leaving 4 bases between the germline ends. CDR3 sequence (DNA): TGTGCCAGCAGTGGTCTCACAGATACGCAGTATTTT. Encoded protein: CASSGLTDTQYF.

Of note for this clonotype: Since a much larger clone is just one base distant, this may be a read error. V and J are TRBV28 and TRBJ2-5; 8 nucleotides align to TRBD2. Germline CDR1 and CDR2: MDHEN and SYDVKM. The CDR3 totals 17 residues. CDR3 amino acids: CVSSFRSGNAAKETQYF. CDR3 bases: TGTGTCAGCAGTTTCCGTAGCGGGAATGCGGCCAAAGAGACCCAGTACTTC.

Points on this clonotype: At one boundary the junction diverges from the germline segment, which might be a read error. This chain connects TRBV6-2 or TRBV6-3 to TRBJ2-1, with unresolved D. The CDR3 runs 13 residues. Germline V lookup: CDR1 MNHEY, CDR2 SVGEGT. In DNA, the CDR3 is TGTGCTAGCAGTTTACCCCCTTACGATGAGCAGTTCTTC. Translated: CASSLPPYDEQFF.

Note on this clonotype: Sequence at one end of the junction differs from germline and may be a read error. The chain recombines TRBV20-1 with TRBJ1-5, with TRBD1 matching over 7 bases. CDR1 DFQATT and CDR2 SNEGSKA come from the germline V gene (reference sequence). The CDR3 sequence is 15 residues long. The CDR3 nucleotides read TGCAGTGTTAGAGATCAAGGGACAGATCGTCAGCCCCAGCACTTT. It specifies CSVRDQGTDRQPQHF.